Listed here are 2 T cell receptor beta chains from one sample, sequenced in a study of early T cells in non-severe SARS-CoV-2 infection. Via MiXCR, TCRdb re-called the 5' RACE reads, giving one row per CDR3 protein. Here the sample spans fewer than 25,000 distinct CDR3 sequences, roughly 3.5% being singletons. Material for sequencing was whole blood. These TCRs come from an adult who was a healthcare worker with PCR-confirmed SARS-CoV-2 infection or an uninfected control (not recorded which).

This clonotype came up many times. The CDR3 protein is CASSIQTGNQPQHF. Here the CDR3 DNA reads TGTGCCAGTAGTATACAGACAGGGAATCAGCCCCAGCATTTT. This chain joins TRBV19 and TRBJ1-5; 7 nucleotides align to TRBD1. J gave up 4 bases and V 2 bases, and 2 bases lay outside the gene matches. The CDR3 runs to 14 residues. Germline V CDR1 and CDR2: LNHDA, SQIVND (reference sequence).

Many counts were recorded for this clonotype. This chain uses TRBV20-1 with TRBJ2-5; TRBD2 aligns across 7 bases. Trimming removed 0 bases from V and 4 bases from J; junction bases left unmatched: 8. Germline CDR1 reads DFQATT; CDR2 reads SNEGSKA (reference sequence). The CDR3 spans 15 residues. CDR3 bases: TGCAGTGCTAGAGAAGCGGGGAGGGTTCGAGAGACCCAGTACTTC. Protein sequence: CSAREAGRVRETQYF.